Described below is a single T cell receptor (beta chain) sequence and its context. The sample belongs to a study of shared clonotypes between healthy human individuals. The CDR3 totals 16 residues. V lost 5 bases to trimming and J lost 9 bases; unmatched junction nucleotides: 10. Germline CDR1 and CDR2: SGHTA and FQGTGA. The method was immunoSEQ multiplex PCR; TCRdb's version includes in-frame clones alone and lacks a portion of them. The sample lists approximately 2.3 million clones; 80% to 95% were seen once. The chain is built from TRBV7-3 and TRBJ2-1; 13 bases line up with TRBD2. The source material was naive CD4+ T cells from PBMCs. Specified subset: CD45RA+ positively selected. This TCR was sampled from a man younger than 30 in good health. Some clones in this sample may be carry-over from other donors' samples. CDR3 coding DNA: TGTGCCAGCAGCCCTCCCGGGACTAGCGGGATTGGTGAGCAGTTCTTC. This gives the protein CASSPPGTSGIGEQFF.